The 19 T cell receptor beta chains below come from one sample, sequenced in a study of CD8+ T cells in alopecia areata. Scientists pooled cutaneous lymph node cells and sorted them on CD4, CD8alpha, NKG2D, NKG2ACE and other markers. Reverse transcribed after extraction, RNA yielded cDNA as the sequencing template. Produced via immunoSEQ multiplex PCR; TCRdb's table is partial and in-frame only. Listed here are 15,000 to 20,000 clones without any singletons, the top ten holding approximately 31%. Sequenced material: CD8+ T cells sorted from a lymph node. These receptors were collected from a C3H/HeJ mouse with alopecia areata. For the strain, the MHC haplotype given is H2-k.

In regard to this clone: Genes and germline come from the mouse. The missing CDR3 end, 4 residues past where the read stops, is filled in from the germline J gene. The rearrangement links TRBV13-1 to TRBJ2-2, with TRBD1 matching 7 bases. J lost 3 bases, V lost 0 bases, and 8 bases had no gene match. CDR1 and CDR2 (germline): NSHNY, SYGAGN. The CDR3 runs to 17 residues. The CDR3 here is CASSDATGKGDTGQLYF. The sequenced CDR3 bases are TGTGCCAGCAGTGATGCGACAGGGAAGGGGGACACCGGG.

By its share, this clone is medium-sized (0.01 to 0.1%). Mouse gene names and germline throughout. The read falls 4 residues short of the CDR3 end, and the missing part is taken from the germline J gene. The chain is built from TRBV13-2 and TRBJ2-1, with 9 bases that match TRBD2. With 4 bases clipped from V and 2 bases from J, the junction kept 1 base outside the gene matches. The CDR3 extends over 14 amino acids. CDR1 is NNHNN, CDR2 SYGAGS, per germline (reference sequence). The CDR3 sequence is CASGRLGDYAEQFF. The sequenced part of the CDR3 DNA is TGTGCCAGCGGTCGACTGGGGGACTATGCT.

For this clone: Gene names refer to mouse genes. The read ends 4 residues early relative to the CDR3; the germline J gene fills the gap. The V gene is TRBV14, the J gene TRBJ2-1; 9 positions agree with TRBD1. CDR1 and CDR2 from the germline V gene are SGHDT and FRDEAV. CDR3 length: 14 amino acids. CDR3 protein: CASSSGQGGAEQFF. The CDR3 bases that were read are TGTGCCAGCAGTTCGGGACAGGGAGGGGCT.

This clone was detected a few times. These gene names are mouse names. The read ends 4 residues before the CDR3 terminus; that terminus is restored from the germline J gene. V usage is TRBV14 and J usage is TRBJ2-1; the match to TRBD1 covers 8 bases. Germline V lookup: CDR1 SGHDT, CDR2 FRDEAV. The CDR3 runs to 14 residues. V shed 4 bases, J shed 3 bases, and the junction held 3 bases outside the gene matches. The CDR3 loop reads CASSRDRIYAEQFF. Incomplete CDR3 DNA: TGTGCCAGCAGTCGGGACAGGATCTATGCT.

Details on this clone: Genes and germline come from the mouse. The sequenced fragment ends 4 residues before the CDR3 boundary, so the rest is inferred from the germline J gene. V is TRBV19 and J is TRBJ1-4; tentatively, D is TRBD1 (6 bases). The CDR3 extends over 14 amino acids. The germline V and J ends were trimmed by 2 bases and 4 bases, with 9 bases remaining between them. The germline V gene has CDR1 FNHDT and CDR2 SITEND (reference sequence). Incomplete CDR3 DNA: TGTGCCAGCAGTATTGAGGGGGTCAACGAA. It yields the protein CASSIEGVNE. The CDR3 in full is CASSIEGVNERLFF.

Points on this clone: Gene names and germline refer to mouse. From the germline J gene comes the end of the CDR3, since the read stops 4 residues before it. The chain employs TRBV12-1 and TRBJ1-2; tentative D call: TRBD1 (6 bases). CDR1 is SGHSN, CDR2 HYEKVE, per germline. Trimming removed 0 bases from V and 0 bases from J, with 16 bases in between. The CDR3 contains 17 residues. The CDR3 bases that were read are TGTGCCAGCTCTCTCCGAGGGAGACAGGACGCAAACTCC. It specifies CASSLRGRQDANS. The entire CDR3 reads CASSLRGRQDANSDYTF.

There are many counts of this clone. Gene names and germline refer to mouse. The read gets to within 4 residues of the CDR3 end, and the germline J gene fills in the rest. The chain employs TRBV14 and TRBJ2-7, with 10 positions matching TRBD1. The CDR3 covers 14 residues. CDR1 SGHDT and CDR2 FRDEAV come from the germline V gene. The CDR3 here is CASSFQGQGYEQYF. The CDR3 bases that were read are TGTGCCAGCAGTTTCCAGGGACAGGGGTAT.

In this sample, this clone turned up many times. Mouse gene names apply. The read terminates 4 residues before the CDR3 end, so the remaining end is supplied by the germline J gene. The genes are TRBV19 and TRBJ1-1; TRBD1 might be the D (6 bases). This CDR3 comprises 14 residues. Germline V gene data show CDR1 as FNHDT and CDR2 as SITEND (reference sequence). V dropped 1 base and J dropped 4 bases, with 11 bases sitting between them. The sequenced part of the CDR3 DNA is TGTGCCAGCAGTATACGCAGGGGTGGCACA. Protein sequence: CASSIRRGGT. The full CDR3 sequence reads CASSIRRGGTEVFF.

This clone was picked up many times. Gene names and germline refer to mouse. The CDR3 goes on 4 residues after the read ends, and that part is filled in from the germline J gene. The chain carries TRBV29 and TRBJ2-7, with D perhaps matching TRBD1 (5 bases). The CDR3 is 11 amino acids. V shed 6 bases and J shed 3 bases, with 6 bases lying between them. Germline lookup yields CDR1 MSHET and CDR2 SYDVDS. Incomplete CDR3 DNA: TGTGCTAGCAGCGACAGCTAT. Its translation: CASSDSY. The full CDR3 reads CASSDSYEQYF.

This clone was seen more than once but under ten times. The genes and germline here are from mouse. Read coverage stops 4 residues before the CDR3 terminus; the germline J gene supplies the remainder. V usage is TRBV17 and J usage is TRBJ2-3; 13 bases match TRBD2. The CDR3 length is 17 residues. Germline V gives CDR1 MNHDT, CDR2 YYDKIL. Trimming took 2 bases from V and 3 from J; bases not matched to a gene: 5. The CDR3 DNA, read in part, is TGTGCTAGCAGTAGAAGGACTGGGGGGGCGCGAGCAGAA. Translating it yields CASSRRTGGARAE. The whole CDR3 reads CASSRRTGGARAETLYF. The full variable domain, completed using reference TRBV17 and TRBJ2-3, is DTTVKQNPRYKLARVGKPVNLICSQTMNHDTMYWYQKKPNQAPKLLLFYYDKILNREADTFEKFQSSRPNNSFCSLYIGSAGLEYSAMYLCASSRRTGGARAETLYFGSGTRLTVL.

A note on this clone: Gene names are mouse gene names. With the read ending 4 residues before the CDR3 end, the germline J gene is used to fill in that end. The chain couples TRBV31 to TRBJ2-7; 8 bases line up with TRBD1. V shed 8 bases and J 0 bases; nucleotides not matched to a gene: 6. CDR3 length equals 13 residues. The germline CDR1 and CDR2 sequences are GKSSPN and SITVG. CDR3 protein: CAGRGQGSYEQYF. CDR3 bases read: TGTGCCGGCCGCGGACAGGGCTCCTAT.

This clone was found a few times. Gene names denote mouse genes. From the germline J gene comes the end of the CDR3, since the read stops 4 residues before it. V and J are TRBV13-2 and TRBJ1-2, with D tentatively TRBD1 (6 bases). V was cut by 0 bases and J by 3 bases, with 9 bases left in between. The germline gives CDR1 NNHNN, CDR2 SYGAGS (reference sequence). The CDR3 has 14 amino acids. This CDR3 is CASGDAGADSDYTF. CDR3 DNA, as far as it was read: TGTGCCAGCGGTGATGCAGGGGCGGACTCC.

The sample holds a few counts of this clone. Gene names and germline refer to mouse. The read comes to an end 4 residues before the CDR3 does, leaving the germline J gene to fill in the end. The genes are TRBV1 and TRBJ2-1; 10 nucleotides match TRBD2. The CDR3 runs to 15 residues. With V trimmed by 5 bases and J by 5 bases, 6 bases remained unmatched. Germline values: CDR1 NSQYPW, CDR2 LRSPGD (reference sequence). The CDR3 spells CTCSSPGLGHAEQFF. CDR3 DNA (partial): TGCACCTGCAGTTCTCCGGGACTGGGGCATGCT.

On this clone itself: The genes and germline here are from mouse. The read ends 4 residues early relative to the CDR3; the germline J gene fills the gap. The chain couples TRBV1 to TRBJ1-1; D is uncertain. The CDR3 length is 14 residues. Germline V lookup: CDR1 NSQYPW, CDR2 LRSPGD (reference sequence). V gave up 1 base and J gave up 1 base, with 7 bases separating them. The sequenced CDR3 bases are TGCACCTGCAGTGCAGTCCAAATAAACACA. It translates to CTCSAVQINT. The whole CDR3 sequence is CTCSAVQINTEVFF.

Ten or more counts support this clone. Genes and germline come from the mouse. The CDR3 is cut off 4 residues early in the read; its end comes from the germline J gene. This chain connects TRBV13-3 to TRBJ1-4; D might be TRBD1 (5 bases). V gave up 0 bases and J gave up 1 base, with 7 bases separating them. Germline V gene lookup returns CDR1 NNHDY and CDR2 SYVADS. The CDR3 is 15 amino acids. The CDR3: CASSDGQTSNERLFF. CDR3 DNA (partial): TGTGCCAGCAGTGATGGACAGACTTCCAACGAA.

This clone was observed a handful of times. Mouse gene names and germline throughout. The read finishes 4 residues shy of the CDR3 end, and the germline J gene is used to complete it. This sample also contains other DNA sequences that code for the same CDR3. This rearrangement joins TRBV19 to TRBJ2-5, with D maybe TRBD1 (6 bases). Per germline, CDR1 FNHDT and CDR2 SITEND (reference sequence). V was trimmed by 4 bases and J by 0 bases, leaving 9 bases between them. This CDR3 is built from 14 residues. Partial CDR3 DNA: TGTGCCAGCAGTCCGACAGGTAACCAAGAC. Translation: CASSPTGNQD. The whole CDR3 protein reads CASSPTGNQDTQYF.

A word on this clone: Genes and germline come from the mouse. Incomplete CDR3 DNA: TGTGCCAGCAGTATCAGCACCGGG. It specifies CASSISTG. The full CDR3 reads CASSISTGQLYF. The chain has TRBV19 and TRBJ2-2; D gene unclear. The CDR3 is cut off 4 residues early in the read; its end comes from the germline J gene. This CDR3 is built from 12 residues. Trimming shortened V by 2 bases and J by 4 bases, and 3 bases separated the two germline ends. The V gene's germline CDR1 is FNHDT and CDR2 SITEND (reference sequence).

This clone occurred many times. Mouse germline and gene names are used. The CDR3 end falls 4 residues outside the read, so it is completed with the germline J gene. The chain combines TRBV13-3 with TRBJ2-4, with D unclear. The length of the CDR3 is 12 residues. Germline V gene data show CDR1 as NNHDY and CDR2 as SYVADS. The germline V and J ends were trimmed by 5 bases and 0 bases, with 4 bases remaining between them. The CDR3 loop reads CASSTSQNTLYF. The covered CDR3 bases are TGTGCCAGCAGCACTAGTCAAAAC. Using reference TRBV13-3 and TRBJ2-4 for the parts outside the CDR3, the full variable domain is EAAVTQSPRSKVAVTGGKVTLSCHQTNNHDYMYWYRQDTGHGLRLIHYSYVADSTEKGDIPDGYKASRPSQENFSLILELASLSQTAVYFCASSTSQNTLYFGAGTRLSVL.

Remarks on this clone: Gene and germline names: mouse. The DNA ends 4 residues before the CDR3 does, and the rest of the CDR3 is filled in from the germline J gene. This rearrangement joins TRBV14 to TRBJ2-2; D remains ambiguous. The V end was cut by 1 base, the J end by 0 bases, with 7 bases between. The CDR3 loop spans 15 amino acids. Germline V gene data show CDR1 as SGHDT and CDR2 as FRDEAV. CDR3 in amino acids: CASSFPLANTGQLYF. The DNA read from the CDR3 is TGTGCCAGCAGTTTCCCGCTGGCAAACACCGGG.